Following are 20 T cell receptor beta chains from one sample sequenced in a study of blood T cell repertoires in COVID-19. Clones were sequenced by immunoSEQ multiplex PCR, and TCRdb holds only the in-frame ones, with some missing. This table holds about 68,000 clones, almost 85% found once. Input material: peripheral blood. The receptors derive from a man aged 50 to 60 with acute or convalescent COVID-19.

CDR3 sequence: CASSPQGQGSGNTIYF. In DNA form, the CDR3 reads TGCGCCAGCAGCCCCCAGGGACAGGGCTCTGGAAACACCATATATTTT. The chain joins TRBV4-1 to TRBJ1-3; 9 bases line up with TRBD1. This CDR3 has 16 residues. After removal of 4 bases from V and 0 bases from J, the junction contained 4 bases not matched to a gene. Germline V gene data show CDR1 as MGHRA and CDR2 as YSYEKL.

This clone has only a few counts. V and J are TRBV19 and TRBJ2-7; 7 positions agree with TRBD2. This CDR3 contains 15 residues. After removal of 4 bases from V and 2 bases from J, the junction contained 8 bases not matched to a gene. CDR1 is LNHDA, CDR2 SQIVND, per germline (reference sequence). The CDR3 loop is CASSRPGGGAYEQYF. CDR3 sequence (DNA): TGTGCCAGTAGTAGGCCAGGTGGGGGGGCCTACGAGCAGTACTTC.

This sequence joins TRBV5-1 and TRBJ2-2; the D is unclear. The CDR3 consists of 12 residues. Germline CDR1 and CDR2: SGHRS and YFSETQ. Trimming took 4 bases from V and 6 from J, leaving 7 bases between them. CDR3: CASSPGAGELFF. The DNA of the CDR3 is TGCGCCAGCAGCCCAGGTGCCGGGGAGCTGTTTTTT.

The chain carries TRBV7-2 and TRBJ1-2; no clear D. The CDR3 is 15 residues long. The germline V gene has CDR1 SGHTA and CDR2 FQGNSA. Deletions cut 2 bases from V and 4 bases from J, with 14 bases between. CDR3 protein: CASSLISGLLYGYTF. In nucleotides, the CDR3 is TGTGCCAGCAGCTTAATATCAGGACTTCTCTATGGCTACACCTTC.

In its sample, this clone was seen a few times. The chain has TRBV5-1 and TRBJ1-2; 9 bases map to TRBD1. With 1 base clipped from V and 4 bases from J, the junction kept 2 bases outside the gene matches. In germline, CDR1 is SGHRS, CDR2 YFSETQ. The CDR3 is 14 amino acids. For the CDR3, the DNA is TGCGCCAGCAGCTTGACAGGGGGCCCCTATGGCTACACCTTC. This codes for CASSLTGGPYGYTF.

V and J are TRBV29-1 and TRBJ2-5, with D possibly TRBD2 on 5 matching bases. Germline V gives CDR1 SQVTM, CDR2 ANQGSEA. Trimming removed 3 bases from V and 4 bases from J, with 9 bases in between. This CDR3 region has 12 residues. The CDR3 is CSVDEGGETQYF. CDR3 in DNA: TGCAGCGTTGACGAAGGAGGAGAGACCCAGTACTTC.

This clone was counted between two and nine times. The rearrangement links TRBV2 to TRBJ1-4; possible D gene TRBD1, 6 bases. The germline V and J ends were trimmed by 2 bases and 5 bases, with 18 bases remaining between them. CDR3 size: 17 residues. The V gene's germline CDR1 is SNHLY and CDR2 FYNNEI. This CDR3 reads CASSEYTPTGKNEKLFF. The CDR3 DNA reads as TGTGCCAGCAGTGAATACACGCCGACAGGAAAGAATGAAAAACTGTTTTTT.

This clone was counted a few times. This chain uses TRBV19 with TRBJ2-7; possibly TRBD2 for D (6 bases). The V and J ends lost 6 bases and 2 bases respectively, with 14 bases between them. Germline CDR1 is LNHDA and CDR2 is SQIVND (reference sequence). There are 14 residues in the CDR3. CDR3: CASRQDRGTYEQYF. The CDR3 nucleotides are TGTGCCAGTAGACAGGACCGCGGGACCTACGAGCAGTACTTC. The variable domain in full, with the rest retrieved from reference TRBV19 and TRBJ2-7, is DGGITQSPKYLFRKEGQNVTLSCEQNLNHDAMYWYRQDPGQGLRLIYYSQIVNDFQKGDIAEGYSVSREKKESFPLTVTSAQKNPTAFYLCASRQDRGTYEQYFGPGTRLTVT.

This clone was recorded once. The rearrangement links TRBV7-9 to TRBJ2-2; no clear D. The CDR3 extends over 15 amino acids. The germline V gene encodes CDR1 SEHNR and CDR2 FQNEAQ (reference sequence). V was trimmed by 0 bases and J by 0 bases, leaving 5 bases between them. The CDR3 sequence: CASSLARSNTGELFF. The CDR3 coding sequence is TGTGCCAGCAGCTTAGCCAGGTCGAACACCGGGGAGCTGTTTTTT. Using reference TRBV7-9 and TRBJ2-2 for the parts outside the CDR3, the full variable domain is DTGVSQNPRHKITKRGQNVTFRCDPISEHNRLYWYRQTLGQGPEFLTYFQNEAQLEKSRLLSDRFSAERPKGSFSTLEIQRTEQGDSAMYLCASSLARSNTGELFFGEGSRLTVL.

This chain connects TRBV4-2 to TRBJ1-2; tentatively, D is TRBD1 (5 bases). This CDR3 is built from 13 residues. Germline loops: CDR1 LGHNA, CDR2 YNFKEQ. The V end lost 0 bases, the J end lost 7 bases, and 9 bases lay between the germline ends. The CDR3 reads CASSQEQEGGYTF. The CDR3 DNA reads as TGTGCCAGCAGCCAAGAACAGGAGGGTGGCTACACCTTC.

This sequence joins TRBV5-4 and TRBJ1-2, with 7 nucleotides matching TRBD1. CDR1 is SGHNT and CDR2 is YYREEE in the germline V gene (reference sequence). The J segment lost 4 bases and the V segment lost 0 bases, leaving 9 bases of the junction unmatched. The CDR3 runs to 16 residues. The CDR3 region has the DNA TGTGCCAGCAGCTTGGTCGGGACAGATACTTTCTATGGCTACACCTTC. This gives the protein CASSLVGTDTFYGYTF. The complete variable domain, with remaining parts taken from reference TRBV5-4 and TRBJ1-2, reads ETGVTQSPTHLIKTRGQQVTLRCSSQSGHNTVSWYQQALGQGPQFIFQYYREEENGRGNFPPRFSGLQFPNYSSELNVNALELDDSALYLCASSLVGTDTFYGYTFGSGTRLTVV.

Only a few counts were recorded for this clone. The chain is built from TRBV12-5 and TRBJ2-5, with TRBD1 identical over 7 bases. The CDR3 is 16 residues long. The V gene end was trimmed by 0 bases and the J gene end by 5 bases; junction bases not matched to a gene: 9. From germline, CDR1 is LGHNT and CDR2 FRNRAP. This chain's CDR3 is CASGLVRVGGSETQYF. In nucleotides, the CDR3 is TGTGCTAGTGGTTTGGTACGAGTAGGGGGCTCGGAGACCCAGTACTTC. Supplemented by reference TRBV12-5 and TRBJ2-5, the full variable domain reads DARVTQTPRHKVTEMGQEVTMRCQPILGHNTVFWYRQTMMQGLELLAYFRNRAPLDDSGMPKDRFSAEMPDATLATLKIQPSEPRDSAVYFCASGLVRVGGSETQYFGPGTRLLVL.

CDR3 region: CASTRGGQETQYF. The CDR3 DNA sequence: TGCGCCAGTACCCGGGGGGGCCAAGAGACCCAGTACTTC. V usage is TRBV5-1 and J usage is TRBJ2-5; 8 nucleotides line up with TRBD2. The CDR3 length is 13 residues. V gave up 8 bases and J gave up 1 base; unmatched junction bases: 4. Per the germline V gene, CDR1 is SGHRS and CDR2 is YFSETQ.

The V gene is TRBV12-3 or TRBV12-4, the J gene TRBJ1-1; D might be TRBD1 (6 bases). There are 12 residues in the CDR3. The ends were cut back, 7 bases at V and 5 bases at J, with 11 bases in the middle. The DNA for the CDR3 is TGTGCCAGCACCCTGGGGGCAACTGAAGCTTTCTTT. This gives the protein CASTLGATEAFF.

This sequence joins TRBV5-1 and TRBJ2-3; a weak D match, TRBD2 (5 bases). With 0 bases removed from V and 2 bases from J, the gap between germline ends came to 13 bases. This CDR3 spans 16 amino acids. Germline CDR1 SGHRS, CDR2 YFSETQ. CDR3 amino acids: CASSLALGETTDTQYF. The CDR3 DNA is TGCGCCAGCAGCTTGGCCCTGGGAGAGACCACAGATACGCAGTATTTT.

The chain combines TRBV28 with TRBJ2-7, with 15 bases lining up with TRBD2. The CDR3 totals 16 residues. CDR1 and CDR2 (germline): MDHEN, SYDVKM. J lost 5 bases, V lost 7 bases, and 9 bases had no gene match. CDR3 nucleotide sequence: TGTGCCAGCACCCCAGGACTAGCGGGGGGGCGAAACGAGCAGTACTTC. Encoded protein: CASTPGLAGGRNEQYF.

The J gene is TRBJ1-1, the V gene TRBV6-5; 8 bases align to TRBD1. Germline CDR1 MNHEY, CDR2 SVGAGI. Losses at the gene ends were 7 bases for V and 4 bases for J; bases not matched to a gene: 5. CDR3 length: 13 residues. In nucleotides, the CDR3 is TGTGCCAGCAAAAATACAGGGGGCACTGAAGCTTTCTTT. Its translation: CASKNTGGTEAFF.

The genes are TRBV6-5 and TRBJ1-2, with 8 bases identical to TRBD1. The CDR3 runs to 12 residues. The germline V gene encodes CDR1 MNHEY and CDR2 SVGAGI. J was trimmed by 12 bases and V by 6 bases; bases with no gene match: 9. This chain's CDR3 is CASRTGGNSHTF. DNA of the CDR3: TGTGCCAGCAGAACAGGGGGGAATTCCCACACCTTC.

V is TRBV9 and J is TRBJ1-2, with a possible D match to TRBD1 (6 bases). V lost 4 bases to trimming and J lost 1 base, with 20 bases between them. There are 17 residues in the CDR3. The germline V gene encodes CDR1 SGDLS and CDR2 YYNGEE. The CDR3 sequence is CASSPVRGEFLNYGYTF. DNA of the CDR3: TGTGCCAGCAGCCCGGTCAGGGGTGAGTTCCTTAACTATGGCTACACCTTC. The full variable domain, its missing parts supplied by reference TRBV9 and TRBJ1-2, is DSGVTQTPKHLITATGQRVTLRCSPRSGDLSVYWYQQSLDQGLQFLIQYYNGEERAKGNILERFSAQQFPDLHSELNLSSLELGDSALYFCASSPVRGEFLNYGYTFGSGTRLTVV.

For the CDR3, the DNA is TGCGCCAGCAGCCGGGACCGGACAGACCTAACCTACGAGCAGTACTTC. It encodes CASSRDRTDLTYEQYF. This chain links TRBV4-1 with TRBJ2-7; tentatively, D is TRBD1 (6 bases). The CDR3 has 16 amino acids. Looked up from germline, CDR1 is MGHRA and CDR2 is YSYEKL. Trimming stripped 4 bases from V and 2 bases from J, with 18 bases between.